A selection of T cell receptor beta chains follows, all from one sample in a study of response to subunit inactivated influenza vaccine. MiXCR, applied by TCRdb to the RT-PCR reads, yields one record per CDR3 protein. The sample has over 650,000 distinct CDR3 sequences, roughly 18% seen once. The specimen was PBMCs from blood, collected 4 to 6 days after vaccination. These receptors all come from a man in his fifties or sixties who received an inactivated influenza vaccine. Each CDR3 is given with its conserved first and last residue. Each record gives: D gene, V gene, CDR3 length, clone size, J gene, CDR3 DNA, CDR3 protein. A D gene is named only where the DNA matches it firmly. The size field is filled for only some rows; it gives once, few, many or a size class.

D: TRBD1
V: TRBV9
length: 15
size: few
J: TRBJ2-2
DNA: TGTGCCAGCAGAGCAGGACAGGGAGGTACCGGGGAGCTGTTTTTT
CDR3: CASRAGQGGTGELFF

D: TRBD2
V: TRBV20-1
length: 14
size: few
J: TRBJ2-1
DNA: TGCAGTGCGCCCGGGGGGAGGTTCTGGGGTGAGCAGTTCTTC
CDR3: CSAPGGRFWGEQFF

D: TRBD2
V: TRBV12-3/TRBV12-4
length: 16
size: few
J: TRBJ2-7
DNA: TGTGCCAGCAGTCTCAGCAGGTCGGGAGGGAGGTACGAGCAGTACTTC
CDR3: CASSLSRSGGRYEQYF

D: NA
V: TRBV6-1
length: 14
size: few
J: TRBJ2-7
DNA: TGTGCCAGCAGTCCCTATCTGGGGGCCGGCGAGCAGTACTTC
CDR3: CASSPYLGAGEQYF

D: NA
V: TRBV5-1
length: 17
size: NA
J: TRBJ1-4
DNA: TGCGCCAGCAGCTTGGTGCAGGGATCAGCAACTAATGAAAAACTGTTTTTT
CDR3: CASSLVQGSATNEKLFF

D: TRBD1
V: TRBV5-1
length: 16
size: many
J: TRBJ1-1
DNA: TGCGCCAGCAGCTTTATGACAGGGACTATGAACACTGAAGCTTTCTTT
CDR3: CASSFMTGTMNTEAFF

D: TRBD1
V: TRBV6-2/TRBV6-3
length: 12
size: few
J: TRBJ1-2
DNA: TGTGCCAGCCGACAGGGGAACTATGGCTACACCTTC
CDR3: CASRQGNYGYTF

D: NA
V: TRBV11-2
length: 16
size: NA
J: TRBJ2-3
DNA: TGTGCCAGCAGCTTAATTGCGGGACAAAGCACAGATACGCAGTATTTT
CDR3: CASSLIAGQSTDTQYF

D: TRBD2
V: TRBV4-3
length: 16
size: NA
J: TRBJ2-1
DNA: TGCGCCAGCAGCCCGGCTAGCGGGGGGGCCTACAATGAGCAGTTCTTC
CDR3: CASSPASGGAYNEQFF

D: NA
V: TRBV29-1
length: 13
size: few
J: TRBJ1-2
DNA: TGCAGCGTTGTTTACCAGGCACATTATGGCTACACCTTC
CDR3: CSVVYQAHYGYTF

D: TRBD1
V: TRBV7-2
length: 16
size: many
J: TRBJ1-3
DNA: TGTGCCAGCAGCAGAGCCGGGACAGGGGTCGGAAACACCATATATTTT
CDR3: CASSRAGTGVGNTIYF

D: NA
V: TRBV24-1
length: 14
size: NA
J: TRBJ2-1
DNA: TGTGCCACCAGTGATTTCGGTCGAGGCAATGAGCAGTTCTTC
CDR3: CATSDFGRGNEQFF

D: NA
V: TRBV27
length: 16
size: few
J: TRBJ2-7
DNA: TGTGCCAGCAGTTTATCATTTCTGGGCCAATCCTACGAGCAGTACTTC
CDR3: CASSLSFLGQSYEQYF